The 5 T cell receptor beta chains presented below share a single source sample, sequenced in a study of blood T cell repertoires in COVID-19. Clones were sequenced by immunoSEQ multiplex PCR, and TCRdb holds only the in-frame ones, with some missing. Of 150,000 to 200,000 clones in the sample, around 84% were seen once. The specimen was peripheral blood. The receptors originated from a woman of 80 years or more with acute or convalescent COVID-19.

The V and J genes are TRBV14 and TRBJ1-2; the match to TRBD1 covers 9 bases. Germline loops: CDR1 SGHDN, CDR2 FVKESK. The V and J ends lost 4 bases and 6 bases, in that order; junction bases with no gene match: 6. The CDR3 loop spans 14 amino acids. In DNA form, the CDR3 reads TGTGCCAGCAGCCCCCAGGGGACAGGGAATGGCTACACCTTC. It translates to CASSPQGTGNGYTF.

The chain links TRBV2 to TRBJ2-1; 9 bases agree with TRBD2. In germline, CDR1 is SNHLY, CDR2 FYNNEI. The CDR3 sequence is 16 residues long. The junction had 8 bases not matched to a gene; V was cut back by 2 bases and J by 6 bases. The chain's CDR3 is CASSESTAGGRNEQFF. CDR3 in DNA: TGTGCCAGCAGTGAATCTACGGCGGGGGGGCGCAATGAGCAGTTCTTC.

J is TRBJ1-2 and V is TRBV27; possibly TRBD1 for D (5 bases). Germline lookup yields CDR1 MNHEY and CDR2 SMNVEV (reference sequence). The V end lost 2 bases, the J end lost 1 base, and 14 bases lay between the germline ends. The length of the CDR3 is 16 residues. The CDR3 protein is CASSLTPTAYNYGYTF. The CDR3 DNA reads TGTGCCAGCAGTTTAACCCCGACAGCTTATAACTATGGCTACACCTTC.

The J gene is TRBJ2-3, the V gene TRBV5-4; TRBD1 is a possible D gene (5 bases). This CDR3 spans 13 amino acids. The V gene's germline CDR1 is SGHNT and CDR2 YYREEE (reference sequence). V shed 3 bases and J shed 1 base, with 6 bases lying between them. The DNA for the CDR3 is TGTGCCAGCAGCTCACAGGGCACAGATACGCAGTATTTT. Translation gives CASSSQGTDTQYF.

This sequence joins TRBV18 and TRBJ2-2, with D perhaps TRBD2 (5 bases). Trimming removed 3 bases at V and 3 bases at J, with 11 bases between. CDR1 is KGHSH and CDR2 is LQKENI in the germline V gene. The CDR3 extends over 15 amino acids. CDR3 residues: CASSPRHGDTGELFF. For the CDR3, the DNA is TGTGCCAGCTCACCCAGGCACGGGGACACCGGGGAGCTGTTTTTT.